The 30 T cell receptor beta chains given below trace back to one sample, sequenced in a study of beta chain features in type 1 diabetes. Study conclusions and caveats: When Type 1 diabetes patients were examined, their TCRB CDR3s proved moderately but significantly shorter in all four CD4+ subsets.

These receptors have no identified antigens. Every isolated RNA sample was fully reverse transcribed, so sequencing captured expressed TCRB transcripts. Profiling relied on immunoSEQ multiplex PCR, and the TCRdb table lists in-frame clones only, not all of them. Counted here are 300,000 or so clones, roughly 13% occurring once; the ten biggest clones make up approximately 0.016%. The sample taken for sequencing was naive CD4+ T cells from blood. The receptors derive from a woman aged 18-29 years with type 1 diabetes.

The gene calls are TRBV28 and TRBJ2-5; D is unclear. This CDR3 contains 12 residues. Germline assignment: CDR1 MDHEN and CDR2 SYDVKM. The V end was cut by 9 bases, the J end by 5 bases, with 13 bases between. The CDR3, as DNA: TGTGCCAGTATGACATTGAAGGAGACCCAGTACTTC. Translation gives CASMTLKETQYF.

In its sample, this clone was seen a few times. In the same sample, other DNA sequences code for this CDR3. V and J are TRBV20-1 and TRBJ2-5, with no clear D. Trimming left V 5 bases short and J 1 base short, with 2 bases between. This CDR3 contains 10 residues. Germline V gene sequence: CDR1 DFQATT, CDR2 SNEGSKA (reference sequence). In nucleotides, the CDR3 is TGCAGTGCTCTCCAAGAGACCCAGTACTTC. This encodes CSALQETQYF.

The gene calls are TRBV30 and TRBJ2-7; D uncertain. V dropped 4 bases and J dropped 1 base, with 11 bases sitting between them. There are 13 residues in the CDR3. The germline V gene has CDR1 GTSNPN and CDR2 SVGIG (reference sequence). For the CDR3, the DNA is TGTGCCTGGAATGGTCAGAATTCCTACGAGCAGTACTTC. It encodes CAWNGQNSYEQYF.

This clone turned up a few times. The rearrangement uses TRBV18 and TRBJ2-6, with D perhaps TRBD1 (6 bases). CDR1 KGHSH and CDR2 LQKENI come from the germline V gene. The ends were cut back, 2 bases at V and 0 bases at J, with 8 bases in the middle. The CDR3 consists of 16 residues. This CDR3 is CASSPRDISGANVLTF. CDR3 bases: TGTGCCAGCTCACCAAGGGACATCTCTGGGGCCAACGTCCTGACTTTC. Variable domain in full (rest from reference TRBV18 and TRBJ2-6): NAGVMQNPRHLVRRRGQEARLRCSPMKGHSHVYWYRQLPEEGLKFMVYLQKENIIDESGMPKERFSAEFPKEGPSILRIQQVVRGDSAAYFCASSPRDISGANVLTFGAGSRLTVL.

This chain joins TRBV28 and TRBJ2-1; TRBD1 aligns across 7 bases. CDR1 and CDR2 from the germline V gene are MDHEN and SYDVKM. Trimming removed 6 bases from V and 1 base from J; junction bases left unmatched: 6. This CDR3 region has 15 residues. The CDR3 here is CASSFGDRSYNEQFF. Here the CDR3 DNA reads TGTGCCAGCAGCTTCGGGGACAGATCCTACAATGAGCAGTTCTTC.

This clone has a handful of counts. The chain combines TRBV19 with TRBJ2-7, with D perhaps matching TRBD2 (5 bases). Germline-derived CDR1 and CDR2 are LNHDA and SQIVND (reference sequence). The CDR3 contains 13 residues. Trimming left V 7 bases short and J 6 bases short, with 16 bases between. CDR3 residues: CASNRAPGIEQYF. CDR3 nucleotide sequence: TGTGCCAGTAACCGTGCCCCGGGGATCGAGCAGTACTTC.

The chain couples TRBV30 to TRBJ2-2; 9 positions agree with TRBD2. V gave up 4 bases and J gave up 2 bases; unmatched junction bases: 2. Germline V CDR1 and CDR2: GTSNPN, SVGIG (reference sequence). CDR3 length: 14 amino acids. CDR3 in DNA: TGTGCCTGGAAGACTAGCGGAAACACCGGGGAGCTGTTTTTT. Translation gives CAWKTSGNTGELFF. Full variable domain (remainder filled in from reference TRBV30 and TRBJ2-2): SQTIHQWPATLVQPVGSPLSLECTVEGTSNPNLYWYRQAAGRGLQLLFYSVGIGQISSEVPQNLSASRPQDRQFILSSKKLLLSDSGFYLCAWKTSGNTGELFFGEGSRLTVL.

There are a few counts of this clone. This chain uses TRBV27 with TRBJ2-3; possible D gene TRBD2, 6 bases. The CDR3 covers 15 residues. Germline-derived CDR1 and CDR2 are MNHEY and SMNVEV (reference sequence). Trimming removed 5 bases from V and 4 bases from J, with 16 bases in between. CDR3 protein: CASSRMGLTADTQYF. In DNA form, the CDR3 reads TGTGCCAGCAGTAGGATGGGACTTACCGCAGATACGCAGTATTTT.

The CDR3 nucleotides are TGTGCCAGCAGTTCCTACAGGGATGAGCAGTTCTTC. Its protein product is CASSSYRDEQFF. The genes are TRBV5-4 and TRBJ2-1, with TRBD1 as a possible D gene (6 bases). Germline CDR1 SGHNT, CDR2 YYREEE (reference sequence). The CDR3 extends over 12 amino acids. V was clipped by 5 bases and J by 8 bases, with 11 bases between them. Full variable domain (outside the CDR3, taken from reference TRBV5-4 and TRBJ2-1): ETGVTQSPTHLIKTRGQQVTLRCSSQSGHNTVSWYQQALGQGPQFIFQYYREEENGRGNFPPRFSGLQFPNYSSELNVNALELDDSALYLCASSSYRDEQFFGPGTRLTVL.

This clone appeared a few times. V and J are TRBV6-6 and TRBJ1-2; 7 nucleotides align to TRBD1. Trimming cost V 2 bases and J 6 bases; bases outside gene matches: 12. The CDR3 runs to 16 residues. CDR1 is MNHNY and CDR2 is SVGAGI in the germline V gene (reference sequence). CDR3 bases: TGTGCCAGCAGTTACGAGGGGGCTCTGAGCGTGGATGGCTACACCTTC. As protein: CASSYEGALSVDGYTF.

This clone has more than one count but fewer than ten. The CDR3: CASSFRTGRPQYF. CDR3 DNA sequence: TGTGCCAGCAGTTTTCGGACTGGGCGGCCCCAGTACTTC. This rearrangement joins TRBV25-1 to TRBJ2-5; D may be TRBD2 (5 bases). CDR3 size: 13 residues. With 5 bases removed from V and 9 bases from J, the gap between germline ends came to 16 bases. CDR1 MGHDK and CDR2 SYGVNS come from the germline V gene.

This clone was detected a few times. The J gene is TRBJ2-5, the V gene TRBV28; the D gene is possibly TRBD2 (6 bases). The CDR3 is made up of 15 amino acids. The germline CDR1 and CDR2 sequences are MDHEN and SYDVKM. V lost 3 bases and J lost 6, with 17 bases in between. DNA for the CDR3: TGTGCCAGCAGTTTGTTGGGCGGGACGATACAGACCCAGTACTTC. Residues: CASSLLGGTIQTQYF.

The chain links TRBV30 to TRBJ1-2, with 7 nucleotides matching TRBD1. Germline V gene sequence: CDR1 GTSNPN, CDR2 SVGIG (reference sequence). The CDR3 extends over 13 amino acids. V dropped 4 bases and J dropped 4; count of bases not matched to a gene: 6. CDR3 sequence: CAWTIGTVYGYTF. As DNA, the CDR3 is TGTGCCTGGACGATTGGGACAGTCTATGGCTACACCTTC. Filled out from reference TRBV30 and TRBJ1-2, the complete variable domain reads SQTIHQWPATLVQPVGSPLSLECTVEGTSNPNLYWYRQAAGRGLQLLFYSVGIGQISSEVPQNLSASRPQDRQFILSSKKLLLSDSGFYLCAWTIGTVYGYTFGSGTRLTVV.

DNA for the CDR3: TGTGCCAGCAGCTTGGTGGGACAGGGGTTGAGCGAGCAGTACGTC. Its protein is CASSLVGQGLSEQYV. The J gene is TRBJ2-7, the V gene TRBV5-4, with 10 nucleotides matching TRBD1. With 0 bases clipped from V and 6 bases from J, the junction kept 6 bases outside the gene matches. Germline V gene sequence: CDR1 SGHNT, CDR2 YYREEE (reference sequence). The CDR3 runs 15 residues.

The chain joins TRBV30 to TRBJ2-5, with 7 bases aligning to TRBD1. This CDR3 has 13 residues. Trimming cost V 4 bases and J 7 bases; bases outside gene matches: 9. From germline, CDR1 is GTSNPN and CDR2 SVGIG (reference sequence). CDR3 nucleotide sequence: TGTGCCTGGAACACCCGGCGACAGGGGACCCAGTACTTC. It encodes CAWNTRRQGTQYF.

This clone was counted between two and nine times. This chain connects TRBV15 to TRBJ2-1, with a possible D match to TRBD2 (6 bases). Germline lookup yields CDR1 LNHNV and CDR2 YYDKDF (reference sequence). This CDR3 contains 15 residues. Trimming stripped 1 base from V and 4 bases from J, with 11 bases between. Here the CDR3 DNA reads TGTGCCACCAGCAGAGGTGCGGGAAAATACAATGAGCAGTTCTTC. This sequence encodes CATSRGAGKYNEQFF.

The chain combines TRBV6-1 with TRBJ2-5, with a possible D match to TRBD2 (5 bases). CDR1 is MNHNS, CDR2 SASEGT, per germline. Trimming stripped 0 bases from V and 5 bases from J, with 16 bases between. There are 16 residues in the CDR3. CDR3 sequence reads: CASSEARWSPGETQYF. The CDR3 DNA follows: TGTGCCAGCAGTGAAGCCCGTTGGAGCCCGGGGGAGACCCAGTACTTC.

This chain links TRBV9 with TRBJ2-3, with TRBD2 identical over 11 bases. V dropped 0 bases and J dropped 8; count of bases not matched to a gene: 5. The CDR3 spans 15 residues. The germline gives CDR1 SGDLS, CDR2 YYNGEE. The CDR3 DNA follows: TGTGCCAGCAGCGTAGAACTAGCGGGAGTGGGTACGCAGTATTTT. Translated, it gives CASSVELAGVGTQYF.

The V gene is TRBV29-1, the J gene TRBJ2-5, with 12 positions matching TRBD2. The CDR3 has 14 amino acids. V gave up 4 bases and J gave up 4 bases; unmatched junction bases: 4. In germline, CDR1 is SQVTM, CDR2 ANQGSEA. This CDR3 is CSVALAGGAETQYF. In DNA, the CDR3 is TGCAGCGTTGCTCTAGCGGGAGGGGCAGAGACCCAGTACTTC. Variable domain in full (rest from reference TRBV29-1 and TRBJ2-5): SAVISQKPSRDICQRGTSLTIQCQVDSQVTMMFWYRQQPGQSLTLIATANQGSEATYESGFVIDKFPISRPNLTFSTLTVSNMSPEDSSIYLCSVALAGGAETQYFGPGTRLLVL.

The chain has TRBV7-8 and TRBJ1-5; D uncertain. Trimming removed 4 bases from V and 4 bases from J, with 5 bases in between. This CDR3 is 12 amino acids long. From germline, CDR1 is SGHVS and CDR2 FQNEAQ. The CDR3 sequence: CASSSLNQPQHF. The CDR3, as DNA: TGTGCCAGCAGCTCTCTTAATCAGCCCCAGCATTTT. Full variable domain (missing parts from reference TRBV7-8 and TRBJ1-5): GAGVSQSPRYKVAKRGQDVALRCDPISGHVSLFWYQQALGQGPEFLTYFQNEAQLDKSGLPSDRFFAERPEGSVSTLKIQRTQQEDSAVYLCASSSLNQPQHFGDGTRLSIL.

This clone was observed a handful of times. The chain links TRBV29-1 to TRBJ2-5; TRBD1 is a possible D gene (6 bases). Germline CDR1 and CDR2: SQVTM and ANQGSEA. The V end lost 3 bases, the J end lost 4 bases, and 15 bases lay between the germline ends. This CDR3 contains 14 residues. CDR3 in DNA: TGCAGCGTTGAGGGACACCCTCCTGGAGAGACCCAGTACTTC. The encoded protein is CSVEGHPPGETQYF.

V is TRBV28 and J is TRBJ2-3, with TRBD2 matching over 9 bases. This CDR3 region has 18 residues. CDR1 and CDR2 (germline): MDHEN, SYDVKM. Trimming took 7 bases from V and 3 from J; bases not matched to a gene: 17. The CDR3 is CASNEWGLAGRGTDTQYF. CDR3 DNA: TGTGCCAGCAACGAATGGGGGCTAGCGGGACGTGGGACAGATACGCAGTATTTT.

The J gene is TRBJ1-2, the V gene TRBV27; 7 bases match TRBD1. Germline V gene lookup returns CDR1 MNHEY and CDR2 SMNVEV (reference sequence). The CDR3 is made up of 13 amino acids. The trim removed 3 bases at V and 3 bases at J, leaving 1 base unmatched. The CDR3 nucleotides read TGTGCCAGCAGTTTCGACAGGGACTATGGCTACACCTTC. This encodes CASSFDRDYGYTF.

The rearrangement links TRBV2 to TRBJ2-5; tentatively, D is TRBD1 (6 bases). Trimming took off 7 bases at V and 0 bases at J, with 15 bases between the two ends. Germline loops: CDR1 SNHLY, CDR2 FYNNEI. The CDR3 has 15 residues. CDR3 loop: CASMMGQRYQETQYF. CDR3 DNA sequence: TGTGCCAGCATGATGGGACAAAGGTACCAAGAGACCCAGTACTTC.

The V call is TRBV18, the J call TRBJ2-1; 7 bases match TRBD2. V trimming: 2 bases; J trimming: 8 bases; junction bases outside the gene matches: 6. Germline CDR1 reads KGHSH; CDR2 reads LQKENI. The CDR3 runs to 14 residues. The CDR3 protein is CASSPSSGIDEQFF. CDR3 coding DNA: TGTGCCAGCTCACCATCCAGCGGGATTGATGAGCAGTTCTTC.

This clone was seen a handful of times. V gene TRBV29-1 combines with J gene TRBJ1-1, with D perhaps TRBD1 (5 bases). Trimming stripped 3 bases from V and 1 base from J, with 12 bases between. Germline V gene data show CDR1 as SQVTM and CDR2 as ANQGSEA. This CDR3 comprises 14 residues. The CDR3 loop is CSVEEGTSNTEAFF. The CDR3 DNA sequence: TGCAGCGTTGAGGAGGGGACGTCGAACACTGAAGCTTTCTTT.

The chain has TRBV28 and TRBJ2-7; TRBD2 agrees at 7 bases. CDR1 is MDHEN and CDR2 is SYDVKM in the germline V gene. V was pared by 6 bases and J by 6 bases, with 11 bases of the junction left unmatched. The CDR3 runs 14 residues. CDR3 in amino acids: CASRPQGGTPEQYF. The CDR3 region has the DNA TGTGCCAGCAGACCCCAGGGAGGGACCCCCGAGCAGTACTTC. The complete variable domain, with remaining parts taken from reference TRBV28 and TRBJ2-7, reads DVKVTQSSRYLVKRTGEKVFLECVQDMDHENMFWYRQDPGLGLRLIYFSYDVKMKEKGDIPEGYSVSREKKERFSLILESASTNQTSMYLCASRPQGGTPEQYFGPGTRLTVT.

The sample holds a few counts of this clone. The chain is built from TRBV4-3 and TRBJ1-4, with TRBD1 matching over 7 bases. V dropped 4 bases and J dropped 3; count of bases not matched to a gene: 5. The CDR3 consists of 15 residues. Germline-derived CDR1 and CDR2 are LGHNA and YSLEER. The CDR3 is CASSLYRGSNEKLFF. CDR3 DNA sequence: TGCGCCAGCAGCCTATACAGGGGATCTAATGAAAAACTGTTTTTT.

This rearrangement joins TRBV2 to TRBJ2-3; 7 bases are shared with TRBD1. This CDR3 spans 18 amino acids. Germline assignment: CDR1 SNHLY and CDR2 FYNNEI. The V and J ends lost 2 bases and 3 bases, in that order; junction bases with no gene match: 14. CDR3 DNA: TGTGCCAGCAGTGAACTGGACAACAGGGGCGTATTGACAGATACGCAGTATTTT. It translates to CASSELDNRGVLTDTQYF.

This clone was picked up a small number of times. The V and J genes are TRBV5-1 and TRBJ2-7; the D gene is possibly TRBD1 (6 bases). The CDR3 sequence is 16 residues long. Germline values: CDR1 SGHRS, CDR2 YFSETQ. The germline V and J ends were trimmed by 0 bases and 1 base, with 14 bases remaining between them. CDR3 region: CASSLAPGTTSYEQYF. Here the CDR3 DNA reads TGCGCCAGCAGCTTGGCCCCCGGGACAACGTCCTACGAGCAGTACTTC. Variable domain in full (rest from reference TRBV5-1 and TRBJ2-7): KAGVTQTPRYLIKTRGQQVTLSCSPISGHRSVSWYQQTPGQGLQFLFEYFSETQRNKGNFPGRFSGRQFSNSRSEMNVSTLELGDSALYLCASSLAPGTTSYEQYFGPGTRLTVT.